The 25 T cell receptor beta chains given below trace back to one sample, sequenced in a study of blood T cell repertoires in COVID-19. Using immunoSEQ multiplex PCR, the repertoire was profiled, and TCRdb retains in-frame clones only, with some absent. In the table there are about 190,000 clones, roughly 84% of which are singletons. Sequenced material: peripheral blood. These receptor sequences come from a man older than 75 with COVID-19, enrolled during active disease.

The chain recombines TRBV7-2 with TRBJ1-1, with D hard to call. Germline CDR1 reads SGHTA; CDR2 reads FQGNSA. CDR3 length: 15 amino acids. Trimming stripped 5 bases from V and 0 bases from J, with 13 bases between. The CDR3 sequence: CASSPRLSMNTEAFF. The CDR3 DNA sequence: TGTGCCAGCAGCCCCAGGCTTTCCATGAACACTGAAGCTTTCTTT.

The chain links TRBV5-1 to TRBJ1-2; D gene unclear. V lost 0 bases and J lost 6, with 21 bases in between. From germline, CDR1 is SGHRS and CDR2 YFSETQ. There are 17 residues in the CDR3. The CDR3 is CASSLAWREVGMNGYTF. CDR3 DNA sequence: TGCGCCAGCAGCTTGGCCTGGCGGGAGGTGGGAATGAATGGCTACACCTTC. The full variable domain, rest sourced from reference TRBV5-1 and TRBJ1-2, is KAGVTQTPRYLIKTRGQQVTLSCSPISGHRSVSWYQQTPGQGLQFLFEYFSETQRNKGNFPGRFSGRQFSNSRSEMNVSTLELGDSALYLCASSLAWREVGMNGYTFGSGTRLTVV.

This rearrangement joins TRBV6-1 to TRBJ1-3; 7 positions agree with TRBD1. This CDR3 spans 16 amino acids. The V and J ends lost 4 bases and 1 base, in that order; junction bases with no gene match: 7. In germline, CDR1 is MNHNS, CDR2 SASEGT. The CDR3 loop reads CASSGGKGASGNTIYF. The DNA of the CDR3 is TGTGCCAGCAGTGGGGGAAAGGGGGCTTCTGGAAACACCATATATTTT.

V is TRBV19 and J is TRBJ1-5; 8 nucleotides agree with TRBD1. Germline V gene data show CDR1 as LNHDA and CDR2 as SQIVND (reference sequence). Unmatched junction bases numbered 2, after V lost 5 bases and J lost 2 bases. The CDR3 extends over 14 amino acids. The CDR3 coding sequence is TGTGCCAGTAGTGTGGACAGGGGCAATCAGCCCCAGCATTTT. Translation: CASSVDRGNQPQHF. Using reference TRBV19 and TRBJ1-5 for the parts outside the CDR3, the full variable domain is DGGITQSPKYLFRKEGQNVTLSCEQNLNHDAMYWYRQDPGQGLRLIYYSQIVNDFQKGDIAEGYSVSREKKESFPLTVTSAQKNPTAFYLCASSVDRGNQPQHFGDGTRLSIL.

This clone came up many times. The genes are TRBV7-9 and TRBJ2-3; 7 nucleotides align to TRBD2. There are 15 residues in the CDR3. J gave up 5 bases and V 8 bases, and 13 bases lay outside the gene matches. The V gene's germline CDR1 is SEHNR and CDR2 FQNEAQ (reference sequence). CDR3 residues: CASAPRGGTGDTQYF. The DNA for the CDR3 is TGTGCCAGCGCCCCCCGGGGAGGGACCGGAGATACGCAGTATTTT.

The V and J genes are TRBV7-2 and TRBJ2-3, with 10 bases identical to TRBD2. Germline CDR1 SGHTA, CDR2 FQGNSA. The CDR3 runs to 16 residues. The V gene end was trimmed by 4 bases and the J gene end by 2 bases; junction bases not matched to a gene: 6. CDR3 sequence: CASSSFGLADTDTQYF. The CDR3 DNA follows: TGTGCCAGCAGCTCATTTGGACTAGCGGACACAGATACGCAGTATTTT.

The rearrangement uses TRBV11-2 and TRBJ1-2; the match to TRBD1 covers 7 bases. The germline V gene encodes CDR1 SGHAT and CDR2 FQNNGV. V was pared by 5 bases and J by 6 bases, with 6 bases of the junction left unmatched. This CDR3 has 13 residues. The CDR3 is CASSPQQGNGYTF. DNA for the CDR3: TGTGCCAGCAGCCCCCAACAGGGGAATGGCTACACCTTC.

The chain is built from TRBV5-6 and TRBJ2-7; 7 bases are a match to TRBD1. The length of the CDR3 is 16 residues. The germline V gene encodes CDR1 SGHDT and CDR2 YYEEEE. Trimming took 2 bases from V and 3 from J; bases not matched to a gene: 11. Written as DNA, the CDR3 is TGTGCCAGCAGCTTTTATTGGACTTGGGACAGCTACGAGCAGTACTTC. Translation gives CASSFYWTWDSYEQYF.

The CDR3 nucleotides are TGTGCCAGCAGCCAAGGACAGGTTGCAACTAATGAAAAACTGTTTTTT. Residues: CASSQGQVATNEKLFF. The rearrangement links TRBV4-2 to TRBJ1-4, with D tentatively TRBD1 (6 bases). The germline V gene encodes CDR1 LGHNA and CDR2 YNFKEQ. The CDR3 has 16 residues. V was trimmed by 1 base and J by 0 bases, leaving 9 bases between them.

This chain connects TRBV10-3 to TRBJ2-3; 8 bases map to TRBD2. Trimming took 10 bases from V and 2 from J; bases not matched to a gene: 11. Germline loops: CDR1 ENHRY, CDR2 SYGVKD. The length of the CDR3 is 15 residues. CDR3 sequence reads: CASARGSGDTDTQYF. The CDR3 DNA reads as TGTGCCAGCGCCCGGGGTAGCGGGGACACAGATACGCAGTATTTT.

The rearrangement joins TRBV27 to TRBJ2-3; 7 bases are a match to TRBD1. The V gene end was trimmed by 8 bases and the J gene end by 0 bases; junction bases not matched to a gene: 8. The CDR3 has 15 residues. Germline V gene data show CDR1 as MNHEY and CDR2 as SMNVEV (reference sequence). The CDR3 spells CASRTGTASTDTQYF. As DNA, the CDR3 is TGTGCCAGCCGCACCGGGACAGCTAGCACAGATACGCAGTATTTT.

The chain uses TRBV5-6 and TRBJ1-2; 9 bases are shared with TRBD1. The V segment lost 7 bases and the J segment 8 bases; nucleotides outside the gene matches: 12. The CDR3 loop spans 14 amino acids. From germline, CDR1 is SGHDT and CDR2 YYEEEE. In nucleotides, the CDR3 is TGTGCCAGCGGATTGGACAGGGGAGTTGGGGGCTACACCTTC. Its translation: CASGLDRGVGGYTF.

V is TRBV16 and J is TRBJ1-2; TRBD1 aligns across 9 bases. J was trimmed by 10 bases and V by 0 bases; bases with no gene match: 9. CDR1 is KGHSY, CDR2 FQNENV, per germline. CDR3 size: 15 residues. The CDR3 sequence is CASSQSPYRGRLYTF. CDR3 nucleotides: TGTGCCAGCAGCCAATCCCCGTACAGGGGGCGACTCTACACCTTC.

This clone has more than one count but fewer than ten. The V call is TRBV6-5, the J call TRBJ1-3; 7 nucleotides agree with TRBD1. Germline CDR1 and CDR2: MNHEY and SVGAGI. J was trimmed by 0 bases and V by 7 bases; bases with no gene match: 6. This CDR3 region has 15 residues. The CDR3 nucleotides are TGTGCCAGCACCTGGACAGGCGACTCTGGAAACACCATATATTTT. Residues: CASTWTGDSGNTIYF.

The J gene is TRBJ1-1, the V gene TRBV3-1 (or the pseudogene TRBV3-2); D gene ambiguous. The V end was cut by 1 base, the J end by 5 bases, with 11 bases between. This CDR3 is 14 amino acids long. Germline V gene lookup returns CDR1 LGHDT and CDR2 YNNKEL (reference sequence). The CDR3 here is CASSQGGRRTEAFF. CDR3 in DNA: TGTGCCAGCAGCCAAGGAGGACGGAGGACTGAAGCTTTCTTT.

The J gene is TRBJ1-5, the V gene TRBV18; tentatively, D is TRBD1 (6 bases). Trimming stripped 3 bases from V and 2 bases from J, with 11 bases between. This CDR3 is 15 amino acids long. Germline V gives CDR1 KGHSH, CDR2 LQKENI. CDR3 protein: CASSPQNRGNQPQHF. The CDR3 nucleotides are TGTGCCAGCTCACCCCAGAACAGGGGCAATCAGCCCCAGCATTTT.

The chain combines TRBV9 with TRBJ2-1; D is undetermined. The V end was cut by 0 bases, the J end by 6 bases, with 7 bases between. This CDR3 comprises 13 residues. Germline CDR1 and CDR2: SGDLS and YYNGEE. The CDR3 protein is CASSVDLVNEQFF. Here the CDR3 DNA reads TGTGCCAGCAGCGTAGATCTAGTCAATGAGCAGTTCTTC.

The chain joins TRBV18 to TRBJ1-4; D is ambiguous. V shed 5 bases and J shed 8 bases, with 12 bases lying between them. Germline V gene lookup returns CDR1 KGHSH and CDR2 LQKENI. The CDR3 covers 13 residues. This CDR3 reads CASSGSRGEKLFF. The CDR3 bases are TGTGCCAGCTCAGGGTCCCGGGGAGAAAAACTGTTTTTT.

As DNA, the CDR3 is TGTGCCACCCGGTCGAGCGGGGGGATCACCGGGGAGCTGTTTTTT. Its translation is CATRSSGGITGELFF. This chain connects TRBV10-3 to TRBJ2-2; 9 bases fit TRBD2. V shed 10 bases and J 4 bases; nucleotides not matched to a gene: 10. Germline CDR1 ENHRY, CDR2 SYGVKD. CDR3 size: 15 residues.

The V and J genes are TRBV6-6 and TRBJ1-6, with 9 positions matching TRBD1. Germline V gene data show CDR1 as MNHNY and CDR2 as SVGAGI (reference sequence). V lost 4 bases and J lost 10; bases outside the gene matches: 8. The CDR3 contains 15 residues. CDR3 nucleotides: TGTGCCAGCAGTTCCACGGACAGGGGAGTGTCACCCCTCCACTTT. It translates to CASSSTDRGVSPLHF.

This chain connects TRBV6-5 to TRBJ1-5; 9 bases are shared with TRBD1. This CDR3 has 14 amino acids. Germline values: CDR1 MNHEY, CDR2 SVGAGI. Germline trimming cut 6 bases from V and 6 bases from J; bases unmatched to any gene: 6. In DNA form, the CDR3 reads TGTGCCAGCAGAAGTGACAGGGGGACTCAGCCCCAGCATTTT. Protein sequence: CASRSDRGTQPQHF.

V is TRBV18 and J is TRBJ1-4; 8 bases are a match to TRBD1. V lost 1 base to trimming and J lost 5 bases; unmatched junction nucleotides: 0. Looked up from germline, CDR1 is KGHSH and CDR2 is LQKENI. The CDR3 has 14 residues. CDR3 residues: CASSPRTGNEKLFF. DNA of the CDR3: TGTGCCAGCTCACCACGGACAGGGAATGAAAAACTGTTTTTT.

The chain carries TRBV19 and TRBJ1-2, with no clear D. Germline values: CDR1 LNHDA, CDR2 SQIVND (reference sequence). Deletions cut 4 bases from V and 4 bases from J, with 16 bases between. The CDR3 has 15 residues. CDR3 bases: TGTGCCAGTAGTACGAGGTCCGGATCCGGCTATGGCTACACCTTC. It encodes CASSTRSGSGYGYTF.

This clone has only a few counts. The chain joins TRBV6-5 to TRBJ1-2; the match to TRBD1 covers 8 bases. This CDR3 has 13 amino acids. Germline V gene lookup returns CDR1 MNHEY and CDR2 SVGAGI. The J segment lost 5 bases and the V segment lost 6 bases, leaving 5 bases of the junction unmatched. The CDR3 here is CASRRDRRYGYTF. For the CDR3, the DNA is TGTGCCAGCAGAAGGGACAGGCGTTATGGCTACACCTTC.

The V gene is TRBV28, the J gene TRBJ1-1, with D possibly being TRBD1 (6 bases). CDR1 is MDHEN, CDR2 SYDVKM, per germline. CDR3 length: 14 residues. The V gene lost 7 bases and the J gene lost 5 bases, with 17 bases spanning the gap. CDR3 coding DNA: TGTGCCAGCAACCTATGGGGGGGCAGAACTGAAGCTTTCTTT. It translates to CASNLWGGRTEAFF.